This T cell receptor beta chain was profiled in a study of vaccination and CD4 T cells after COVID-19. Study results and caveats: A median about 83% of convalescent patients' SARS-CoV-2-reactive clones emerged only after vaccination.

Germline CDR1 reads MNHEY; CDR2 reads SVGEGT. The ends were cut back, 2 bases at V and 14 bases at J, with 23 bases in the middle. This CDR3 spans 15 amino acids. This clonotype is categorized as medium-sized. Its target is unknown. The study sequenced cultured CD4+ T cell DNA using the Oncomine TCR Beta short-read assay. Genomic DNA was taken out of cultured CD4+ T cells by extraction. TCRdb reanalysed the PCR reads using MiXCR and keeps one entry per CDR3 protein. The data contain about 14,000 distinct CDR3 sequences, roughly 50% of them singletons. Treatment of the sample: roughly ten-day PBMC culture with coronavirus spike peptide pools or control peptides (ViraFEST assay).

This specimen consisted of CD4+ T cells from blood, cultured in vitro, obtained before SARS-CoV-2 vaccination. The chain links TRBV6-2 or TRBV6-3 to TRBJ2-3, with D possibly TRBD2 on 5 matching bases. The sequence was obtained from a human donor who had recovered from COVID-19. CDR3 region: CASSYDAVSAGLRYF. DNA of the CDR3: TGTGCCAGCAGTTACGATGCCGTTTCCGCCGGACTCCGGTATTTT.